The clone carrying this T cell receptor beta chain was counted at least ten times. The data originate from a study of T cell repertoires in cytomegalovirus infection. Each CDR3 protein is one row after TCRdb ran MiXCR on the reads. Here the sample spans approximately 550,000 distinct CDR3 sequences, 15% to 20% being singletons. The receptor was isolated from a human donor in good health (CMV status not recorded). Some clones in this sample may be carry-over from other donors' samples. Sequencing was carried out using CD8+ T cells from PBMCs.

The CDR3 protein is CASSLYRDRVSGTEAFF. In nucleotides, the CDR3 is TGTGCCAGCAGCTTGTACCGGGACAGGGTTTCCGGCACTGAAGCTTTCTTT. The chain couples TRBV7-2 to TRBJ1-1, with TRBD1 identical over 9 bases. The germline gives CDR1 SGHTA, CDR2 FQGNSA. V lost 3 bases, J lost 4 bases, and 12 bases stayed unmatched. This CDR3 comprises 17 residues.